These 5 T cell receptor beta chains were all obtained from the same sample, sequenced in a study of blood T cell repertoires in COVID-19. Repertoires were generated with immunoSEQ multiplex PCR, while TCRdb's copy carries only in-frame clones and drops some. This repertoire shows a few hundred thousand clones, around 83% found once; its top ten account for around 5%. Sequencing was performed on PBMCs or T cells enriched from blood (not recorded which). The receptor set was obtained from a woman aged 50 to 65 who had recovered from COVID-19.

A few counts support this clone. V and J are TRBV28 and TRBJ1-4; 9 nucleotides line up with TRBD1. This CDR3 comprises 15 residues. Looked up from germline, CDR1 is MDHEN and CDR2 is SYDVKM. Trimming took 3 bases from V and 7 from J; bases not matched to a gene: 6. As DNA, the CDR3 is TGTGCCAGCAGTTTGGGAACAGGGGGCGGTGAAAAACTGTTTTTT. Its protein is CASSLGTGGGEKLFF.

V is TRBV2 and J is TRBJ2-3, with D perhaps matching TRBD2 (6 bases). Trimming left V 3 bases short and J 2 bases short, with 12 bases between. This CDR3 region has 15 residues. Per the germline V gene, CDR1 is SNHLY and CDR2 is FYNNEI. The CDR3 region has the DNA TGTGCCAGCAGTGATTGGGGGAGGACCACAGATACGCAGTATTTT. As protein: CASSDWGRTTDTQYF.

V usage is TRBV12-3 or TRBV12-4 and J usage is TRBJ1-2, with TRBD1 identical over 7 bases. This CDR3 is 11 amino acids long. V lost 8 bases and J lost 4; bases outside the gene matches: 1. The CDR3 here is CASGQVYGYTF. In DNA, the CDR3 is TGTGCCAGCGGACAGGTCTATGGCTACACCTTC.

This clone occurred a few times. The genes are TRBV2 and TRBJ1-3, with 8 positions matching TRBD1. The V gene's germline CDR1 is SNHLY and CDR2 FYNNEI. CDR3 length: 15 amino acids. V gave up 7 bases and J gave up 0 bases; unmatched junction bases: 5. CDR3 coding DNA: TGTGCCAGCAACGGACAGGGCCTCTCTGGAAACACCATATATTTT. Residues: CASNGQGLSGNTIYF.

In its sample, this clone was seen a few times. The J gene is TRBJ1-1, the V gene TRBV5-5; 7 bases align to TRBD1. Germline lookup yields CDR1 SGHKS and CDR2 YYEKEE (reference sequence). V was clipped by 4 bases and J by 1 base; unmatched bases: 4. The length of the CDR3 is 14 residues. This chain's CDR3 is CASSGRQGNTEAFF. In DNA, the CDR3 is TGTGCCAGCAGCGGGAGACAGGGGAACACTGAAGCTTTCTTT.